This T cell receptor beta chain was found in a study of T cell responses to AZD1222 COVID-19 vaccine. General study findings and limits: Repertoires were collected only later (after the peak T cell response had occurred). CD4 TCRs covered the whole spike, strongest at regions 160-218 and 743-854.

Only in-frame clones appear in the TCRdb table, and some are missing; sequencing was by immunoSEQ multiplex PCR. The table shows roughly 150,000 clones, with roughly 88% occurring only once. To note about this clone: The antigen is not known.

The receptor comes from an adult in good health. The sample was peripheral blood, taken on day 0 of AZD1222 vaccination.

CDR3 region: CAWSISGGANVLTF. The CDR3, as DNA: TGTGCCTGGAGTATAAGTGGAGGGGCCAACGTCCTGACTTTC. This chain connects TRBV30 to TRBJ2-6; D is ambiguous. Germline CDR1 is GTSNPN and CDR2 is SVGIG (reference sequence). V was pared by 2 bases and J by 4 bases, with 9 bases between. This CDR3 is built from 14 residues.